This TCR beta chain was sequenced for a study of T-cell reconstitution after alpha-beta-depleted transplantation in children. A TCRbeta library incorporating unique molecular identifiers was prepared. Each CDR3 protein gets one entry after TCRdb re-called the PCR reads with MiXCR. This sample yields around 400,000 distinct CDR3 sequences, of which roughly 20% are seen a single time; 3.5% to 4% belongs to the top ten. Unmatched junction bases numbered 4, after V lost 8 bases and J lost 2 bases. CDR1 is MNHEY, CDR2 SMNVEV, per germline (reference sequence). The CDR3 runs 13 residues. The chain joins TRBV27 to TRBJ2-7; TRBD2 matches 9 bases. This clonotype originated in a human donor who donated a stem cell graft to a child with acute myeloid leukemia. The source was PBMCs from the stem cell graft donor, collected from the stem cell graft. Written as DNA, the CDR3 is TGTGCCAGCGGCGGGGGGGTACCCTACGAGCAGTACTTC. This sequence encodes CASGGGVPYEQYF.